This T cell receptor beta chain comes out of a study of molecular identifiers for immune sequencing clone quantification. This clonotype was detected many times. Its matching antigen is unknown. TCRdb reprocessed the PCR reads via MiXCR and lists one record per CDR3 protein. The sample includes tens of thousands of distinct CDR3 sequences, approximately 20% of them seen just once. Germline V CDR1 and CDR2: SGHTA, FQGNSA. The V gene lost 3 bases and the J gene lost 3 bases, with 12 bases spanning the gap. CDR3 length: 14 residues. Findings and limits, study-wide: Clonotypes surpassing 20 RNA copies contained over 97% of effector molecules, versus under 1% in naive cells.

The chain has TRBV7-2 and TRBJ2-7, with no clear D. The receptor was derived from a human donor in good health. Some libraries in this study had Jurkat cell RNA spiked in. Sequencing input: naive CD8+ T cells from blood, with Jurkat cell RNA spiked in. Subset in this sample: FACS-sorted CD8+CD4-CCR7+CD45RA+ naive T cells. DNA for the CDR3: TGTGCCAGCAGCTTTGCCAGAGCAGGCTACGAGCAGTACTTC. It is translated as CASSFARAGYEQYF.